This TCR beta chain emerged from a study of Ad26.COV2.S vaccination and SARS-CoV-2 variants. About the research overall: The donor belonged to the COV1001 Ad26.COV2.S trial arm.

General study findings and limits: Breadth, reportedly substantial, characterized the spike-specific CD8+ and CD4+ T cell responses after vaccination. Placebo recipients and vaccine recipients were similar in non-spike TCR breadth. Placebo recipients had lower spike-specific TCR breadth than vaccine recipients.

CDR3 size: 11 residues. Trimming took off 7 bases at V and 7 bases at J, with 12 bases between the two ends. CDR1 and CDR2 (germline): SQVTM, ANQGSEA. Profiling relied on immunoSEQ multiplex PCR, and the TCRdb table lists in-frame clones only, not all of them. The sample records hundreds of thousands of clones, approximately 87% being singletons. Points on this clone: Its specificity is unknown. At the DNA level, this CDR3 is encoded by other sequences in the same sample as well.

Treatment in this sample: around 19 received Ad26.COV2.S at low or high dose, single or two shots; about 5 received placebo; per-sample allocation not given. Sampling happened 63 days after the first vaccine or placebo injection. The clonotype was recovered from a person between 18 and 65 years old who received the Ad26.COV2.S COVID-19 vaccine or a placebo. The rearrangement links TRBV29-1 to TRBJ2-3; no clear D. Source: peripheral blood, taken in a trial of Ad26.COV2.S vaccine versus placebo. The CDR3 protein is CSDADGNTQYF. The CDR3 bases are TGCAGCGATGCAGATGGGAATACGCAGTATTTT.